The TCR beta chain described here comes from a study of T cell responses to AZD1222 COVID-19 vaccine. Study-wide results and caveats: Clonal diversity was possibly underestimated; the donors were predominantly white British and more often female. CD4 TCRs associated with vaccination spanned spike, dominating at 160-218 and 743-854. Repertoire samples came only from after the peak T cell response.

The assay was immunoSEQ multiplex PCR, and TCRdb's table has in-frame clones only and misses some. Of about 64,000 clones in the sample, under 95% were seen once. V was pared by 1 base and J by 5 bases, with 14 bases between. Germline V CDR1 and CDR2: KGHSH, LQKENI. This CDR3 is 15 amino acids long. In the case of this clone: Antigen unknown.

Source: peripheral blood, taken 28 days after the second dose of the MenACWY control vaccine. V gene TRBV18 combines with J gene TRBJ1-1, with a weak D call TRBD1 (6 bases). This TCR derives from an adult who received the MenACWY meningococcal vaccine as a control. The CDR3 protein is CASSPLLGQTTEAFF. In nucleotides, the CDR3 is TGTGCCAGCTCACCACTTTTAGGACAGACGACTGAAGCTTTCTTT. Drawing the rest from reference TRBV18 and TRBJ1-1, the complete variable domain is NAGVMQNPRHLVRRRGQEARLRCSPMKGHSHVYWYRQLPEEGLKFMVYLQKENIIDESGMPKERFSAEFPKEGPSILRIQQVVRGDSAAYFCASSPLLGQTTEAFFGQGTRLTVV.